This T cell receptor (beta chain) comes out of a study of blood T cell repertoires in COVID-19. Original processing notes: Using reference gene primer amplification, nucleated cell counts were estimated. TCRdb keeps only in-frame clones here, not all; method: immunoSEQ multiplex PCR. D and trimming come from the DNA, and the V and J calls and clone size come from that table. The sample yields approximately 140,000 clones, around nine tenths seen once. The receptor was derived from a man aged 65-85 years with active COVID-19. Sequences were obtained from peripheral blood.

Written as DNA, the CDR3 is TGTGCCAGCAGGGGCGACACGCCCTATGGCTACACCTTC. Residues: CASRGDTPYGYTF. The chain employs TRBV2 and TRBJ1-2; no clear D gene. Trimming shortened V by 6 bases and J by 4 bases, and 12 bases separated the two germline ends. This CDR3 is 13 amino acids long. Germline-derived CDR1 and CDR2 are SNHLY and FYNNEI.